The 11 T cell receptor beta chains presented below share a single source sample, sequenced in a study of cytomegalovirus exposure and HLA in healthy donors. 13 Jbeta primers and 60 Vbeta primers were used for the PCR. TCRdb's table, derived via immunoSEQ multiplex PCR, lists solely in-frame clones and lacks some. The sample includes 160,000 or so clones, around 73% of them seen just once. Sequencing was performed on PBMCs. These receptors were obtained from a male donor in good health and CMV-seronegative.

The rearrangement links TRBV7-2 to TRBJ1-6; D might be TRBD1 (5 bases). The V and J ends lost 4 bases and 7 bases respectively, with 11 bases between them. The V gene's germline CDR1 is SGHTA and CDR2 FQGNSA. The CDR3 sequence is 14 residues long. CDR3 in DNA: TGTGCCAGCAGCTCCCGGCAGGGCAATTCACCCCTCCACTTT. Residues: CASSSRQGNSPLHF.

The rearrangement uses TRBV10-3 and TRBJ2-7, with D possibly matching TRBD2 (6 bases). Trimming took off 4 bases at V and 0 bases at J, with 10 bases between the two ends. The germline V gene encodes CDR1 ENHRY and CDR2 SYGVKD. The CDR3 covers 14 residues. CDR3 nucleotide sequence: TGTGCCATCAGTGTGGGGGACTTCTCCTACGAGCAGTACTTC. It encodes CAISVGDFSYEQYF.

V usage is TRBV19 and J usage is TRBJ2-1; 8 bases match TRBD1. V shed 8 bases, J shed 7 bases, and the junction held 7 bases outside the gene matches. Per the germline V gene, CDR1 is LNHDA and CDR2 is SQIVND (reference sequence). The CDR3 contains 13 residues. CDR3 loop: CASVGQAVNEQFF. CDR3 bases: TGTGCCAGTGTGGGACAGGCGGTGAATGAGCAGTTCTTC.

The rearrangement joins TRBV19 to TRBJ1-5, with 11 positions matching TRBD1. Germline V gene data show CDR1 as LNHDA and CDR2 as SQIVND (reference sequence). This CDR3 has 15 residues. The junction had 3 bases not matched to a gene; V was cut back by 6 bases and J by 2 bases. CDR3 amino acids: CASRDRGRGNQPQHF. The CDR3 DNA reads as TGTGCCAGTAGGGACAGGGGGCGCGGCAATCAGCCCCAGCATTTT.

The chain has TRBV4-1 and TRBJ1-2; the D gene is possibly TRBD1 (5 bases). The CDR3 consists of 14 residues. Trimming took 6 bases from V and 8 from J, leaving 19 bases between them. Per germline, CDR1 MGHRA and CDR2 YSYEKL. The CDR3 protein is CASSRAPREGGYTF. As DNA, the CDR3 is TGCGCCAGCAGTCGGGCCCCCAGGGAAGGAGGCTACACCTTC.

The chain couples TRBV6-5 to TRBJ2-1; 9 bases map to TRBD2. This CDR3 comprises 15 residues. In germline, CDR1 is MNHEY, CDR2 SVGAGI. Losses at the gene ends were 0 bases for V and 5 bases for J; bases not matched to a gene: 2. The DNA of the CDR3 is TGTGCCAGCAGTTACTCAAGCGGGAGGAACAATGAGCAGTTCTTC. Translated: CASSYSSGRNNEQFF.

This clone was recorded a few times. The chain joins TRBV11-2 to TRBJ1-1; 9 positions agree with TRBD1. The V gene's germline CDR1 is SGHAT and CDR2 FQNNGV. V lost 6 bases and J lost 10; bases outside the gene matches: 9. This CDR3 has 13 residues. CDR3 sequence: CASRSRDRDGAFF. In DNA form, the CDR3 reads TGTGCCAGCAGATCAAGGGACAGGGACGGAGCTTTCTTT.

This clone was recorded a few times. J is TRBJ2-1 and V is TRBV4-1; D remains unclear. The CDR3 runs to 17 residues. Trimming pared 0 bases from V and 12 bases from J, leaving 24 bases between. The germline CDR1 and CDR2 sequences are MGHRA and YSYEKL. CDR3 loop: CASSQDSSTGTPSAQFF. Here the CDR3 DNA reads TGCGCCAGCAGCCAAGATTCCTCTACGGGTACTCCGAGTGCGCAGTTCTTC.

The CDR3 DNA sequence: TGTGCCAGCAGCCGACTAGCGGGAGAGAGCTCCTACAATGAGCAGTTCTTC. This sequence encodes CASSRLAGESSYNEQFF. The chain combines TRBV4-2 with TRBJ2-1, with 12 bases fitting TRBD2. Germline V gene data show CDR1 as LGHNA and CDR2 as YNFKEQ. J lost 0 bases, V lost 4 bases, and 4 bases had no gene match. The CDR3 runs 17 residues.

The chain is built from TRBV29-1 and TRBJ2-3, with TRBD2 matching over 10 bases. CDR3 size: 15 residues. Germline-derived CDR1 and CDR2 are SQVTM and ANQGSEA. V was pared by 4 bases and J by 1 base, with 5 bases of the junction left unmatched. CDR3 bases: TGCAGCGTTGTGACCGGGACTAGCGGCACAGATACGCAGTATTTT. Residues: CSVVTGTSGTDTQYF.

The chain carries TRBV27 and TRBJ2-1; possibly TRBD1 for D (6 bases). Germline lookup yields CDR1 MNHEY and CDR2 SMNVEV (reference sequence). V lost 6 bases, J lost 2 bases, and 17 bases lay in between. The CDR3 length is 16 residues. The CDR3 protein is CASRVTGLSTYNEQFF. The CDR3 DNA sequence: TGTGCCAGCAGGGTTACAGGGTTGAGTACCTACAATGAGCAGTTCTTC.